The 14 T cell receptor beta chains listed next were all sequenced from one sample in a study of T cell repertoires in cytomegalovirus infection. TCRdb redid the calling of the reads with MiXCR, one entry per CDR3 protein. The table includes 150,000 to 200,000 distinct CDR3 sequences, approximately 19% detected once. The material sequenced was PBMCs. The receptors here all came from a human donor in good health (CMV status not recorded). Some clones in this sample may be carry-over from other donors' samples.

This clonotype was observed a handful of times. The V call is TRBV28, the J call TRBJ2-1; D may be TRBD2 (5 bases). Trimming left V 10 bases short and J 7 bases short, with 14 bases between. Germline V gene lookup returns CDR1 MDHEN and CDR2 SYDVKM. The CDR3 consists of 12 residues. CDR3 in DNA: TGTGCCACCGGACCTCTAGCAAATGAGCAGTTCTTC. This gives the protein CATGPLANEQFF.

This clonotype was recorded at least ten times. CDR3 DNA: TGTGCCAGCAGTTACTCGAAGTCGGGACAGAACACTGAAGCTTTCTTT. Its protein product is CASSYSKSGQNTEAFF. The V gene is TRBV6-5, the J gene TRBJ1-1; TRBD1 is a possible D gene (6 bases). Germline CDR1 MNHEY, CDR2 SVGAGI. The CDR3 is made up of 16 amino acids. V lost 0 bases and J 1 base, leaving 12 bases between the germline ends.

The gene calls are TRBV7-9 and TRBJ2-4, with unresolved D. V lost 2 bases, J lost 0 bases, and 17 bases lay in between. CDR3 length: 18 amino acids. Germline loops: CDR1 SEHNR, CDR2 FQNEAQ (reference sequence). The CDR3: CASSLRVLTGVAKNIQYF. As DNA, the CDR3 is TGTGCCAGCAGCTTAAGGGTCCTGACGGGTGTAGCCAAAAACATTCAGTACTTC. Filled out from reference TRBV7-9 and TRBJ2-4, the complete variable domain reads DTGVSQNPRHKITKRGQNVTFRCDPISEHNRLYWYRQTLGQGPEFLTYFQNEAQLEKSRLLSDRFSAERPKGSFSTLEIQRTEQGDSAMYLCASSLRVLTGVAKNIQYFGAGTRLSVL.

This sequence joins TRBV20-1 and TRBJ2-7, with 7 nucleotides matching TRBD2. The CDR3 loop spans 14 amino acids. V was clipped by 6 bases and J by 4 bases; unmatched bases: 12. CDR1 is DFQATT, CDR2 SNEGSKA, per germline (reference sequence). The DNA for the CDR3 is TGCAGTGCGCTTCATCGACTAGCTCGGTACGAGCAGTACTTC. The encoded protein is CSALHRLARYEQYF.

This clonotype was observed a few times. The V gene is TRBV29-1, the J gene TRBJ1-2; 11 positions agree with TRBD1. The V segment lost 7 bases and the J segment 4 bases; nucleotides outside the gene matches: 5. The CDR3 has 13 residues. The germline gives CDR1 SQVTM, CDR2 ANQGSEA. CDR3 region: CSAGQGAGYGYTF. The CDR3 DNA sequence: TGCAGCGCTGGACAGGGGGCAGGCTATGGCTACACCTTC.

The V gene is TRBV27, the J gene TRBJ2-7; 10 nucleotides agree with TRBD2. J gave up 4 bases and V 7 bases, and 7 bases lay outside the gene matches. Germline CDR1 and CDR2: MNHEY and SMNVEV (reference sequence). The CDR3 consists of 14 residues. CDR3 DNA: TGTGCCAGCAAGGTAGCGGGAGGCCTGTACGAGCAGTACTTC. This codes for CASKVAGGLYEQYF.

In this sample, this clonotype turned up a few times. The rearrangement links TRBV7-2 to TRBJ1-2; the match to TRBD1 covers 7 bases. Germline V gene data show CDR1 as SGHTA and CDR2 as FQGNSA. The V gene end was trimmed by 1 base and the J gene end by 5 bases; junction bases not matched to a gene: 1. The CDR3 totals 13 residues. In nucleotides, the CDR3 is TGTGCCAGCAGCTTAGTACAGGGGTATGGCTACACCTTC. It specifies CASSLVQGYGYTF.

CDR3 protein: CASSTRQGSETQYF. The CDR3 nucleotides are TGTGCCAGCAGTACGAGACAGGGTTCAGAGACCCAGTACTTC. J is TRBJ2-5 and V is TRBV6-5, with TRBD1 identical over 7 bases. J gave up 4 bases and V 5 bases, and 7 bases lay outside the gene matches. Germline-derived CDR1 and CDR2 are MNHEY and SVGAGI. The CDR3 has 14 amino acids.

This clonotype turned up a few times. The rearrangement uses TRBV12-3 or TRBV12-4 and TRBJ2-2, with D unresolved. V lost 10 bases, J lost 4 bases, and 7 bases lay in between. This CDR3 spans 11 amino acids. The CDR3 nucleotides read TGTGCCACCAGGCGCACCGGGGAGCTGTTTTTT. It is translated as CATRRTGELFF.

The CDR3 sequence: CASNPGQLNEQFF. CDR3 coding DNA: TGTGCCAGCAATCCGGGACAGCTGAATGAGCAGTTCTTC. The chain recombines TRBV12-3 or TRBV12-4 with TRBJ2-1, with TRBD1 matching 7 bases. CDR3 length: 13 residues. The trim removed 7 bases at V and 7 bases at J, leaving 7 bases unmatched.

The sample holds one count of this clonotype. A much larger clone lies a single base off, so this may be a read error. The V gene is TRBV7-2, the J gene TRBJ2-1; D is unclear. The CDR3 runs 15 residues. Germline CDR1 reads SGHTA; CDR2 reads FQGNSA. CDR3 bases: TGTGCCAGCAGCTTGGGCGTCTTCTCCTACAATGAGCAGCTCTTC. Translating gives CASSLGVFSYNEQLF.

The chain couples TRBV9 to TRBJ2-7, with 10 positions matching TRBD1. This CDR3 has 15 residues. The germline V gene has CDR1 SGDLS and CDR2 YYNGEE. V dropped 7 bases and J dropped 2; count of bases not matched to a gene: 9. CDR3 sequence reads: CASGPRTGGPYEQYF. The DNA of the CDR3 is TGTGCCAGCGGCCCCAGGACAGGGGGTCCCTACGAGCAGTACTTC.

This clonotype has at least ten counts. The chain carries TRBV7-8 and TRBJ1-2; D remains ambiguous. Trimming stripped 0 bases from V and 2 bases from J, with 7 bases between. The CDR3 contains 14 residues. Germline V CDR1 and CDR2: SGHVS, FQNEAQ. The CDR3 sequence: CASSLAGQNYGYTF. The DNA of the CDR3 is TGTGCCAGCAGCTTAGCTGGGCAGAACTATGGCTACACCTTC.

This clonotype was counted many times. This chain uses TRBV12-3 or TRBV12-4 with TRBJ2-1; D gene uncertain. Deletions cut 0 bases from V and 1 base from J, with 10 bases between. The CDR3 is made up of 16 amino acids. The CDR3 nucleotides are TGTGCCAGCAGTTTAGCGGGTGGCAGATCCTACAATGAGCAGTTCTTC. Its protein is CASSLAGGRSYNEQFF.